This T cell receptor (beta chain) derives from a study of control samples from healthy donors and cancer patients. The germline V gene has CDR1 SGHTA and CDR2 FQGNSA. The CDR3 totals 13 residues. V lost 6 bases and J lost 4, with 12 bases in between. Only in-frame clones appear in the TCRdb table, and some are missing; sequencing was by immunoSEQ multiplex PCR. The data show 230,000 or so clones, about 94% seen once. The chain is built from TRBV7-2 and TRBJ2-5; D uncertain. The sequence derives from a man aged 50-60 years in good health. Material for sequencing was blood. The CDR3 loop reads CASSYRPGETQYF. The CDR3 nucleotides read TGTGCCAGCAGTTACCGCCCCGGAGAGACCCAGTACTTC.